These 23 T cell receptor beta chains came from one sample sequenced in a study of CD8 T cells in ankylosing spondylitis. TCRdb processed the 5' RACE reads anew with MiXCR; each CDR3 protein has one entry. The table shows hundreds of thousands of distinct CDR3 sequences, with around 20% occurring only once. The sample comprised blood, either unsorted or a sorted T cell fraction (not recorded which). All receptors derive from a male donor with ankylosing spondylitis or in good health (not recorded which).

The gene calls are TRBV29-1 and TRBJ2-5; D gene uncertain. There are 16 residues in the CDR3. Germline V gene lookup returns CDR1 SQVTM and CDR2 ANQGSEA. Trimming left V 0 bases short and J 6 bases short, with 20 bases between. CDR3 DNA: TGCAGCGTTGAAGAAAACCAGTCGGCCCCCCATAAGACCCAGTACTTC. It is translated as CSVEENQSAPHKTQYF. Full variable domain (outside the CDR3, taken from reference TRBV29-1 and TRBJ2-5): SAVISQKPSRDICQRGTSLTIQCQVDSQVTMMFWYRQQPGQSLTLIATANQGSEATYESGFVIDKFPISRPNLTFSTLTVSNMSPEDSSIYLCSVEENQSAPHKTQYFGPGTRLLVL.

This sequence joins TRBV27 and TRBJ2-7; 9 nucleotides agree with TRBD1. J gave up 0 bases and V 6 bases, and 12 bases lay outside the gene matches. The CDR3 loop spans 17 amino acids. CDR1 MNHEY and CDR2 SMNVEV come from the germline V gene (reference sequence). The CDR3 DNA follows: TGTGCCAGCAGCATAGCCGGGACAGGGATCCCCTCCTACGAGCAGTACTTC. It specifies CASSIAGTGIPSYEQYF.

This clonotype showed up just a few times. CDR3 bases: TGTGCCTGGACAGGGAATTCCGATGGCTACACCTTC. Protein: CAWTGNSDGYTF. The chain couples TRBV30 to TRBJ1-2; tentative D call: TRBD1 (5 bases). This CDR3 has 12 residues. Deletions cut 4 bases from V and 6 bases from J, with 12 bases between. Germline loops: CDR1 GTSNPN, CDR2 SVGIG (reference sequence).

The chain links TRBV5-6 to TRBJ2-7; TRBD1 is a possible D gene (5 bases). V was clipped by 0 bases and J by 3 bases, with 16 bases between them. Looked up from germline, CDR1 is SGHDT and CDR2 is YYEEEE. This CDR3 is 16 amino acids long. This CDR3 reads CASSLAHKGPLYEQYF. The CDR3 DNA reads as TGTGCCAGCAGCTTGGCGCATAAGGGGCCCCTCTACGAGCAGTACTTC.

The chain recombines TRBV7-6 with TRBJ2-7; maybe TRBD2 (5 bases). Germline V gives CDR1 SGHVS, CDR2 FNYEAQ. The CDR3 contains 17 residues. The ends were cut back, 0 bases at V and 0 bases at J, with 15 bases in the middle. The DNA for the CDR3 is TGTGCCAGCAGCTTAGCGCCAGCGGAGAGCTCCTCCTACGAGCAGTACTTC. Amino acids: CASSLAPAESSSYEQYF.

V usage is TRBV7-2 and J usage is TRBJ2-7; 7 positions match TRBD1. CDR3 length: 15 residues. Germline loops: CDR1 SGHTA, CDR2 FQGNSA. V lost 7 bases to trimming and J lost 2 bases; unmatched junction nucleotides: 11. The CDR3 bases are TGTGCCAGCACCCCGGGGACAGCGATGACCTACGAGCAGTACTTC. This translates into CASTPGTAMTYEQYF.

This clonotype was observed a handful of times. The CDR3 region is CASSPTIERGVRETQYF. CDR3 DNA: TGCGCCAGCAGCCCAACGATTGAGCGGGGGGTGAGAGAGACCCAGTACTTC. V and J are TRBV4-1 and TRBJ2-5; TRBD2 aligns across 9 bases. CDR1 and CDR2 (germline): MGHRA, YSYEKL. V was pared by 4 bases and J by 4 bases, with 13 bases of the junction left unmatched. The CDR3 runs to 17 residues.

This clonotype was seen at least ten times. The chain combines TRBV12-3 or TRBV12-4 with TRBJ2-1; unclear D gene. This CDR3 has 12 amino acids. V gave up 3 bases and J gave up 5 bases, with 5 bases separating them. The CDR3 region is CASSLVDNEQFF. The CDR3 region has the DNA TGTGCCAGCAGTTTGGTGGACAATGAGCAGTTCTTC.

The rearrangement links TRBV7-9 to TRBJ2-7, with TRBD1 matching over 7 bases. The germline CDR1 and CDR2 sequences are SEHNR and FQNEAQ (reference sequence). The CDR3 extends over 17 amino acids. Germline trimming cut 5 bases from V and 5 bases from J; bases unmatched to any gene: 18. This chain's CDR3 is CASSPPWVGGDSHEQYF. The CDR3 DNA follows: TGTGCCAGCAGCCCCCCATGGGTAGGGGGCGATTCCCACGAGCAGTACTTC.

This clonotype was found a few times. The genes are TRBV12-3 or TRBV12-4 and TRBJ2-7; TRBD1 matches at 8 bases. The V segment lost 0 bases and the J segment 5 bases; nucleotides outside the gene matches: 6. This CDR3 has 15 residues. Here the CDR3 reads CASSLAGQGIDEQYF. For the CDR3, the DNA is TGTGCCAGCAGTTTAGCCGGACAGGGTATCGACGAGCAGTACTTC.

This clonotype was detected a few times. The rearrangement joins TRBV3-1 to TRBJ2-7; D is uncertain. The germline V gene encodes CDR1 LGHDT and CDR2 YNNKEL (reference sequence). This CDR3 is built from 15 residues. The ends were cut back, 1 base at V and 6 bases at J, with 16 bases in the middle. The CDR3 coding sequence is TGTGCCAGCAGCCAAGGACCTCAGGTCGGTAGCGAGCAGTACTTC. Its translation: CASSQGPQVGSEQYF.

The CDR3 DNA is TGTGCCAGCAGGAACAGGGGGAGAAATGAAAAACTGTTTTTT. As protein: CASRNRGRNEKLFF. V and J are TRBV27 and TRBJ1-4; 8 nucleotides align to TRBD1. J lost 5 bases, V lost 6 bases, and 5 bases had no gene match. Germline loops: CDR1 MNHEY, CDR2 SMNVEV (reference sequence). The CDR3 has 14 residues.

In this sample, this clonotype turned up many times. The CDR3 sequence: CASSYLERYNEQFF. The CDR3 DNA reads as TGTGCCAGCAGTTACCTGGAGCGTTACAATGAGCAGTTCTTC. This chain links TRBV6-5 with TRBJ2-1; D is undetermined. The CDR3 covers 14 residues. CDR1 MNHEY and CDR2 SVGAGI come from the germline V gene. The V end was cut by 2 bases, the J end by 4 bases, with 9 bases between.

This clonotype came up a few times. The CDR3 DNA reads as TGTGCCAGCAGTTTCGCTAGCGGGGCCGGGGGGACCCAGTACTTC. This gives the protein CASSFASGAGGTQYF. This chain connects TRBV27 to TRBJ2-5, with 9 positions matching TRBD2. Germline V gives CDR1 MNHEY, CDR2 SMNVEV (reference sequence). V lost 3 bases to trimming and J lost 7 bases; unmatched junction nucleotides: 9. This CDR3 is built from 15 residues.

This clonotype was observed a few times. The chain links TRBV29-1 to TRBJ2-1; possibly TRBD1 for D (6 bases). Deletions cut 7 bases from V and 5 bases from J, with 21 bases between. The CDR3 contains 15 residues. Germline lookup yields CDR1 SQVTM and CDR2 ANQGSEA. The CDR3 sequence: CSADVGAGVHNEQFF. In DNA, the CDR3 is TGCAGCGCTGACGTGGGAGCAGGGGTGCACAATGAGCAGTTCTTC.

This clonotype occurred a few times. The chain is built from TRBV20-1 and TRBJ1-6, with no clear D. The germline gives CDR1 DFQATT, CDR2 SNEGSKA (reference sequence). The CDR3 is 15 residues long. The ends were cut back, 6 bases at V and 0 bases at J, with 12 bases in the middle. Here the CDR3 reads CSADIGSSYNSPLHF. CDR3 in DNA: TGCAGTGCAGACATCGGGAGCTCCTATAATTCACCCCTCCACTTT.

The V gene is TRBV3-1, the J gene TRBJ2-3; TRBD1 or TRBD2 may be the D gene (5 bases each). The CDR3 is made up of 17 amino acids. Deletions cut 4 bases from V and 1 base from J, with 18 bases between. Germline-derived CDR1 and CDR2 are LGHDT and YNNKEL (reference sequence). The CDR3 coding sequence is TGTGCCAGCAGCCGGCAACCGGGACCAAAGGGCACAGATACGCAGTATTTT. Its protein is CASSRQPGPKGTDTQYF.

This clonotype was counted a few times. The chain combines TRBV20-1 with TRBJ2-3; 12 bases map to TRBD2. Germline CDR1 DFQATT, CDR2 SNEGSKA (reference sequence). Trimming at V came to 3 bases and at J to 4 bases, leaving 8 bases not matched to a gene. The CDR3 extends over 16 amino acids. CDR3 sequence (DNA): TGCAGTGCTAGCTGGGCTAGCGGGGGGGCCCCAGATACGCAGTATTTT. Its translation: CSASWASGGAPDTQYF.

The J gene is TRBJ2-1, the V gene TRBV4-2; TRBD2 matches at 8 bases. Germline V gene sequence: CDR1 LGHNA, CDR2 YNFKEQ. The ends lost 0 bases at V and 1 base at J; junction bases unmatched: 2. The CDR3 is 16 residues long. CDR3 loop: CASSQDTGGSYNEQFF. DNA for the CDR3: TGTGCCAGCAGCCAAGATACGGGGGGGTCCTACAATGAGCAGTTCTTC.

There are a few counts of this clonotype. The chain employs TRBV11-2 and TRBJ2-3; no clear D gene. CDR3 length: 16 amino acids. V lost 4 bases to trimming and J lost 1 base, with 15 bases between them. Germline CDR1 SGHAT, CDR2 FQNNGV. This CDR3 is CASSSTTVTGTDTQYF. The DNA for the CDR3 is TGTGCCAGCAGCTCCACTACAGTGACTGGCACAGATACGCAGTATTTT.

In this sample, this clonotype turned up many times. The CDR3 nucleotides are TGCAGCGTTGTTGGTGAAAGCACAGATACGCAGTATTTT. Translated, it gives CSVVGESTDTQYF. The chain uses TRBV29-1 and TRBJ2-3; D is unresolved. The germline V and J ends were trimmed by 4 bases and 0 bases, with 8 bases remaining between them. The CDR3 runs 13 residues. Germline-derived CDR1 and CDR2 are SQVTM and ANQGSEA.

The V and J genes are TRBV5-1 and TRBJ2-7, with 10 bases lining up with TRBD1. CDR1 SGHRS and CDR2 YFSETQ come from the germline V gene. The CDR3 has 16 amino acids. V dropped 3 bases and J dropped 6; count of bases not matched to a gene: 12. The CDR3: CASSSRYRDRGSEQYF. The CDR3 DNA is TGCGCCAGCAGCTCACGATACCGGGACAGGGGCAGCGAGCAGTACTTC.

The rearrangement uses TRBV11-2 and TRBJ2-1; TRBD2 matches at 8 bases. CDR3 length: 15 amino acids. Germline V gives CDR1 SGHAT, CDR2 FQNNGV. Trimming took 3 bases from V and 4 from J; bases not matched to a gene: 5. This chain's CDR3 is CASSFFRGGYNEQFF. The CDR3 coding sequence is TGTGCCAGCAGCTTCTTTCGGGGGGGATACAATGAGCAGTTCTTC.